This record covers a single T cell receptor (beta chain). Its antigen is not known. This record belongs to a study of CD8 T cells in ankylosing spondylitis. Findings of the study overall: Clones tied to disease were said to be significantly enriched in matched ankylosing spondylitis synovial fluid. Seemingly characteristic of ankylosing spondylitis blood was a TCR beta motif consisting of about 8 highly homologous variants.

A single record per CDR3 protein comes from TCRdb applying MiXCR to the 5' RACE reads. This sample carries some 700,000 distinct CDR3 sequences, about 20% of them seen once, and the ten largest clones take about 20%. The germline V gene encodes CDR1 SEHNR and CDR2 FQNEAQ (reference sequence). The V end was cut by 4 bases, the J end by 7 bases, with 14 bases between. The CDR3 runs to 15 residues. The chain recombines TRBV7-9 with TRBJ1-6; D call uncertain. The TCR originated in a male donor with ankylosing spondylitis. Sequenced material: blood, either unsorted or a sorted T cell fraction (not recorded which). The CDR3 DNA reads as TGTGCCAGCAGCTCAACTGGGCAGGTGAATTCACCCCTCCACTTT. It yields the protein CASSSTGQVNSPLHF.